This T cell receptor (beta chain) came from a study of blood T cell repertoires in COVID-19. At the level of the study: Acute and convalescent COVID-19 samples came from the United States, Italy and Spain. T cells, B-cell-depleted T cells, or PBMCs provided the cDNA or gDNA that served as material.

Original analysis: Amplification of reference gene primers provided the estimated nucleated cell counts. Libraries were prepared by immunoSEQ multiplex PCR; TCRdb keeps only in-frame clonotypes and omits some of them. That table furnishes V, J and clone size, whereas the DNA furnished D and trimming. Of 150,000 to 200,000 clones in the sample, 84% were seen once. V was clipped by 0 bases and J by 8 bases, with 17 bases between them. CDR1 and CDR2 from the germline V gene are SGHDT and YYEEEE. The CDR3 covers 15 residues. Material: peripheral blood. This chain links TRBV5-6 with TRBJ1-1; D is perhaps TRBD1 (6 bases). The TCR was taken from a human donor in a cohort sampled during active COVID-19. Here the CDR3 DNA reads TGTGCCAGCAGCTTGGGGCGGGGGGCCACAACGGAAGCTTTCTTT. This gives the protein CASSLGRGATTEAFF.